This TCR beta chain stems from a study of blood T cell repertoires in COVID-19. Study-level background: COVID-19 samples from acute and convalescent phases originated in the United States, Italy and Spain. The analysed material was cDNA or gDNA that came from T cells, B-cell-depleted T cells, or PBMCs.

As originally analysed: By means of reference gene primer amplification, nucleated cell counts were estimated. TCRdb's copy holds only in-frame clones and misses some; the assay was immunoSEQ multiplex PCR. Clonal size and the V and J genes are those of that table, whereas D and trimming came from the DNA. Found here are 75,000 to 100,000 clones, over 75% of them singletons; the top ten hold around 4.5%. The TCR was taken from a man aged 55 to 70 with acute or convalescent COVID-19. Sequenced input: peripheral blood.

The CDR3 coding sequence is TGTGCCAGCAGCTTAAGGACTAGCATTTACAATGAGCAGTTCTTC. Translating gives CASSLRTSIYNEQFF. The chain links TRBV5-4 to TRBJ2-1; 8 bases line up with TRBD2. V lost 2 bases and J lost 4; bases outside the gene matches: 5. CDR1 and CDR2 (germline): SGHNT, YYREEE (reference sequence). The CDR3 has 15 amino acids. Full variable domain (rest looked up from reference TRBV5-4 and TRBJ2-1): ETGVTQSPTHLIKTRGQQVTLRCSSQSGHNTVSWYQQALGQGPQFIFQYYREEENGRGNFPPRFSGLQFPNYSSELNVNALELDDSALYLCASSLRTSIYNEQFFGPGTRLTVL.